A selection of T cell receptor beta chains follows, all from one sample in a study of cytomegalovirus exposure and HLA in healthy donors. Sequencing used immunoSEQ multiplex PCR; TCRdb keeps in-frame clones, though not all of them. Counted here are about 130,000 clones, roughly 83% occurring once; the ten biggest clones make up 15% to 25%. Material for sequencing was PBMCs. The origin of the receptors is a man younger than 35 in good health and CMV-seropositive. The CDR3 runs from the conserved cysteine through the conserved F or W. D genes are given only for firm matches. The size of a clone is reported for some rows only, either as once, few or many, or as a class for expanded clones.

TRBV28	TRBD1	TRBJ2-2	.	CASTGTGDTGELFF	TGTGCCAGCACCGGGACAGGGGACACCGGGGAGCTGTTTTTT
TRBV7-8	.	TRBJ1-1	.	CASSPGWSAFF	TGTGCCAGCAGCCCGGGGTGGTCGGCTTTCTTT
TRBV7-3	.	TRBJ1-1	.	CASSPDGGSGTEAFF	TGTGCCAGCAGCCCAGACGGGGGTTCGGGCACTGAAGCTTTCTTT
TRBV5-1	.	TRBJ2-3	.	CASSLEGGPRDTQYF	TGCGCCAGCAGCTTGGAAGGAGGGCCTAGGGATACGCAGTATTTT
TRBV9	TRBD2	TRBJ2-1	.	CASSPHSGGNNEQFF	TGTGCCAGCAGCCCTCATAGCGGGGGAAACAATGAGCAGTTCTTC
TRBV7-9	.	TRBJ2-2	.	CASILSAGAGTGELFF	TGTGCCAGCATCCTTTCGGCGGGGGCGGGCACCGGGGAGCTGTTTTTT
TRBV4-1	.	TRBJ2-7	.	CASSQGRGNLYEQYF	TGCGCCAGCAGCCAAGGGAGGGGTAATCTCTACGAGCAGTACTTC
TRBV5-1	.	TRBJ2-2	.	CASRVGTSNTGELFF	TGCGCCAGCAGAGTAGGGACATCTAACACCGGGGAGCTGTTTTTT
TRBV7-9	.	TRBJ1-6	.	CASSLLGAQNSPLHF	TGTGCCAGCAGCTTATTGGGGGCTCAAAATTCACCCCTCCACTTT
TRBV7-3	.	TRBJ1-1	.	CASSLEANTEAFF	TGTGCCAGCAGCTTAGAGGCGAACACTGAAGCTTTCTTT
TRBV4-1	.	TRBJ1-5	.	CASSQGQYSNQPQHF	TGCGCCAGCAGCCAAGGTCAGTATAGCAATCAGCCCCAGCATTTT
TRBV29-1	TRBD1	TRBJ2-2	.	CSVDRGHTGELFF	TGCAGCGTTGATAGGGGGCACACCGGGGAGCTGTTTTTT
TRBV5-8	.	TRBJ2-3	.	CASSLRGGSDTQYF	TGTGCCAGCAGCTTAAGGGGGGGATCAGATACGCAGTATTTT
TRBV5-4	.	TRBJ1-6	.	CASSLDSSYNSPLHF	TGTGCCAGCAGCTTGGACAGCTCCTATAATTCACCCCTCCACTTT
TRBV5-4	TRBD1	TRBJ2-7	.	CASSLDRDRPYEQYF	TGTGCCAGCAGCTTGGACCGGGACAGGCCTTACGAGCAGTACTTC
TRBV5-6	TRBD1	TRBJ2-7	few	CASTGQGAYEQYF	TGTGCCAGCACCGGACAGGGGGCCTACGAGCAGTACTTC
TRBV7-3	.	TRBJ2-2	.	CASSARGRFTGELFF	TGTGCCAGCAGTGCTCGGGGGAGGTTCACCGGGGAGCTGTTTTTT
TRBV9	.	TRBJ2-1	once	CASSVNQGGKTSYGEQFF	TGTGCCAGCAGCGTAAATCAGGGGGGTAAGACTAGTTACGGTGAGCAGTTCTTC
TRBV6-1	.	TRBJ1-2	.	CASSDYADTYYGYTF	TGTGCCAGCAGTGATTACGCGGACACCTACTATGGCTACACCTTC
TRBV9	.	TRBJ2-2	.	CASSVTGQGREELFF	TGTGCCAGCAGCGTAACAGGGCAGGGGCGAGAGGAGCTGTTTTTT
TRBV7-9	TRBD1	TRBJ2-7	.	CASSPTGYEQYF	TGTGCCAGCAGCCCGACAGGGTACGAGCAGTACTTC
TRBV5-6	.	TRBJ2-7	.	CASSFGQTGEQYF	TGTGCCAGCAGCTTCGGTCAAACGGGGGAGCAGTACTTC
TRBV27	.	TRBJ1-5	.	CASSFGRGNNQPQHF	TGTGCCAGCAGTTTCGGCAGGGGCAACAATCAGCCCCAGCATTTT
TRBV27	.	TRBJ1-5	once	CASSLSSGPIQPQHF	TGTGCCAGCAGTTTATCGAGTGGGCCGATCCAGCCCCAGCATTTT
TRBV21-1	.	TRBJ1-1	.	CASSTRQGALIAEAFF	TGTGCCAGCAGCACCCGACAGGGGGCGCTTATTGCTGAAGCTTTCTTT
TRBV5-4	TRBD1	TRBJ2-1	.	CASSLNAGGVGEQFF	TGTGCCAGCAGCTTGAACGCAGGGGGCGTAGGTGAGCAGTTCTTC
TRBV4-2	TRBD2	TRBJ2-3	once	CASSQDSGGAPDTQYF	TGTGCCAGCAGCCAGGATAGCGGGGGGGCCCCAGATACGCAGTATTTT
TRBV5-1	.	TRBJ1-5	once	CASSLDPQGGQPQHF	TGCGCCAGCAGCTTGGATCCCCAGGGCGGTCAGCCCCAGCATTTT
TRBV9	.	TRBJ2-3	few	CASSAQGTSTDTQYF	TGTGCCAGCAGCGCACAGGGTACTAGCACAGATACGCAGTATTTT
TRBV6-5	.	TRBJ1-5	.	CASSYARGDQPQHF	TGTGCCAGCAGTTACGCGCGGGGGGATCAGCCCCAGCATTTT